The 29 T cell receptor beta chains given below trace back to one sample, sequenced in a study of blood T cells in healthy people across ages (dated by TCRdb to 2015 to 2017). Receptor amplification or capture employed 5' RACE. These reads were obtained on an Illumina HiSeq 2500. A second roughly 6 to 11 cycle PCR used a sample-barcoded 5' primer and a J-beta primer mix. TCRdb reran the public reads through fastp at Q25 and MiXCR, keeping productive beta chains. Rows are combined by CDR3 protein, so each entry shows the most common genes and DNA. This sample gives 550,000 to 800,000 distinct CDR3 sequences in total; approximately 30% of them show up just once. The biggest ten clones account for less than 20% of the sample. The sample comprised blood. These TCRs come from a woman older than 75 in good health. Donor details come from another sample of the same person, matched by shared clones.

The chain links TRBV6-5 to TRBJ1-1; D is perhaps TRBD1 (6 bases). From germline, CDR1 is MNHEY and CDR2 SVGAGI. The CDR3 covers 14 residues. The V and J ends lost 6 bases and 1 base respectively, with 12 bases between them. The DNA of the CDR3 is TGTGCCAGCAGCACGGGACACCCGAACACTGAAGCTTTCTTT. Translation: CASSTGHPNTEAFF.

This sequence joins TRBV5-1 and TRBJ1-1; D perhaps matches TRBD1 (6 bases). CDR1 is SGHRS and CDR2 is YFSETQ in the germline V gene. This CDR3 is built from 14 residues. V lost 4 bases and J lost 0, with 10 bases in between. The CDR3 reads CASSGGHMNTEAFF. In DNA, the CDR3 is TGCGCCAGCAGCGGGGGACACATGAACACTGAAGCTTTCTTT.

As for this clonotype: Compared with germline, one end of the junction differs, possibly owing to a read error. This sequence joins TRBV4-1 and TRBJ1-2; 7 positions agree with TRBD1. CDR3 size: 17 residues. Germline V gene lookup returns CDR1 MGHRA and CDR2 YSYEKL. In nucleotides, the CDR3 is TGCGCCAGCGGCCAAGAGGTGGACAGGTACACTAGCTATGGCTACACCTTC. As protein: CASGQEVDRYTSYGYTF.

This clonotype was detected a few times. Just one base apart from a much larger clone, this may be a read error. This sequence joins TRBV7-2 and TRBJ2-3, with 9 positions matching TRBD2. Germline V gene data show CDR1 as SGHTA and CDR2 as FQGNSA. The CDR3 is 17 amino acids. In nucleotides, the CDR3 is TGTGCCAGCAGCCCCCGAGCGGGGGGAATGGGCACAGATGCGCAGTATTTT. Translation: CASSPRAGGMGTDAQYF.

This clonotype was recorded at least ten times. The V gene is TRBV7-3, the J gene TRBJ2-3; 8 bases match TRBD2. J was trimmed by 0 bases and V by 5 bases; bases with no gene match: 7. Germline lookup yields CDR1 SGHTA and CDR2 FQGTGA. The CDR3 length is 16 residues. In DNA form, the CDR3 reads TGTGCCAGCAGCCTCCCGAAGCGGGGGAGCACAGATACGCAGTATTTT. Amino acids: CASSLPKRGSTDTQYF.

This clonotype was counted at least ten times. The DNA of the CDR3 is TGCAGTGCTAGAGAGCGGGACAGATCATGGGCGGGGGTCTACGAGCAGTACTTC. It translates to CSARERDRSWAGVYEQYF. The rearrangement uses TRBV20-1 and TRBJ2-7, with D possibly being TRBD1 or TRBD2 (7 bases each). The CDR3 sequence is 18 residues long. The germline CDR1 and CDR2 sequences are DFQATT and SNEGSKA (reference sequence). The V end was cut by 0 bases, the J end by 3 bases, with 24 bases between.

This clonotype appeared many times. The chain recombines TRBV6-2 or TRBV6-3 with TRBJ2-7; 9 nucleotides agree with TRBD2. The CDR3 totals 16 residues. After removal of 6 bases from V and 3 bases from J, the junction contained 12 bases not matched to a gene. Per the germline V gene, CDR1 is MNHEY and CDR2 is SVGEGT. CDR3 amino acids: CASSKMGSGGIYEQYF. The CDR3 DNA reads TGTGCCAGCAGCAAAATGGGTAGCGGGGGCATCTACGAGCAGTACTTC.

Concerning this clonotype: A much larger clone sits a single nucleotide away, making a read error possible. The CDR3 carries no conserved terminal phenylalanine or tryptophan, so it likely arises from a read error. CDR3 protein: CSAREGKVLNTEAFV. The CDR3 DNA follows: TGCAGTGCTAGAGAAGGGAAAGTATTAAACACTGAAGCTTTCGTT. The gene calls are TRBV20-1 and TRBJ1-1; D not certain. V lost 0 bases and J 2 bases, leaving 13 bases between the germline ends. Germline lookup yields CDR1 DFQATT and CDR2 SNEGSKA (reference sequence). The CDR3 is 15 residues long.

The rearrangement uses TRBV7-8 and TRBJ2-1, with D tentatively TRBD2 (5 bases). The assigned J gene may be wrong: the sequence end matches TRBJ2-7 better. The CDR3 contains 16 residues. CDR1 SGHVS and CDR2 FQNEAQ come from the germline V gene. The CDR3 DNA follows: TGTGCCAGCAGCTTAAGTTCAGTAACCGCTCGGGGCGAGCAGTACTTC. This encodes CASSLSSVTARGEQYF.

This clonotype was seen once. The chain couples TRBV20-1 to TRBJ2-7; TRBD2 aligns across 8 bases. Germline lookup yields CDR1 DFQATT and CDR2 SNEGSKA (reference sequence). V trimming: 1 base; J trimming: 0 bases; junction bases outside the gene matches: 5. This CDR3 comprises 15 residues. The CDR3 DNA sequence: TGCAGTGCTAGAGGGGGACTAGTTAGCTCCTACGAGCAGTACTTC. This sequence encodes CSARGGLVSSYEQYF.

This clonotype has more than one count but fewer than ten. The gene calls are TRBV15 and TRBJ1-2; D gene unclear. Deletions cut 1 base from V and 3 bases from J, with 9 bases between. CDR1 and CDR2 (germline): LNHNV, YYDKDF (reference sequence). This CDR3 comprises 14 residues. The CDR3 DNA reads TGTGCCACCAGCAGAGGGAGGGAAGACTATGGCTACACCTTC. This sequence encodes CATSRGREDYGYTF.

The chain is built from TRBV6-5 and TRBJ1-2; perhaps TRBD1 as D (5 bases). V lost 8 bases, J lost 2 bases, and 15 bases lay in between. The CDR3 sequence is 14 residues long. Germline CDR1 is MNHEY and CDR2 is SVGAGI. CDR3 bases: TGTGCCAGCGGAGAACAGGAAGTGAACTATGGCTACACCTTC. Its translation: CASGEQEVNYGYTF.

Comments on this clonotype: This could be a read error, since a much larger clone is one nucleotide away. The chain couples TRBV7-8 to TRBJ2-4; TRBD1 aligns across 9 bases. V shed 5 bases and J 13 bases; nucleotides not matched to a gene: 15. CDR1 is SGHVS and CDR2 is FQNEAQ in the germline V gene. CDR3 size: 15 residues. The CDR3 is CASSAAGTGSHGQYF. CDR3 in DNA: TGTGCCAGCAGCGCAGCGGGGACAGGGTCTCACGGGCAGTACTTC.

This clonotype has ten or more counts. This chain joins TRBV4-2 and TRBJ2-7; no clear D. Germline CDR1 is LGHNA and CDR2 is YNFKEQ. V was shortened by 0 bases and J by 7 bases, with 16 bases between the two germline ends. The CDR3 runs 15 residues. CDR3 amino acids: CASSQDNTQAREQYF. In nucleotides, the CDR3 is TGTGCCAGCAGCCAAGATAACACCCAGGCTCGGGAGCAGTACTTC.

V gene TRBV30 combines with J gene TRBJ2-2, with unresolved D. With 3 bases removed from V and 7 bases from J, the gap between germline ends came to 6 bases. This CDR3 is 11 amino acids long. Germline V gives CDR1 GTSNPN, CDR2 SVGIG (reference sequence). CDR3 region: CAWSLGGELFF. CDR3 nucleotides: TGTGCCTGGAGCCTGGGCGGGGAGCTGTTTTTT.

The gene calls are TRBV19 and TRBJ1-2, with TRBD1 matching over 7 bases. This CDR3 is 13 amino acids long. V trimming: 5 bases; J trimming: 8 bases; junction bases outside the gene matches: 8. Germline V gene data show CDR1 as LNHDA and CDR2 as SQIVND (reference sequence). CDR3 residues: CASSFTDREGYTF. The CDR3, as DNA: TGTGCCAGTAGTTTTACCGACAGGGAAGGCTACACCTTC.

This clonotype was observed a few times. CDR3 residues: CAISESGTVYEQYF. The CDR3 DNA reads TGTGCCATCAGTGAGTCTGGGACGGTCTACGAGCAGTACTTC. J is TRBJ2-7 and V is TRBV10-3; D may match TRBD1 or TRBD2 (5 bases each). The ends were cut back, 0 bases at V and 3 bases at J, with 9 bases in the middle. The CDR3 spans 14 residues. Germline V gives CDR1 ENHRY, CDR2 SYGVKD.

This clonotype has just a few counts. The chain is built from TRBV20-1 and TRBJ2-2; 12 positions agree with TRBD2. J gave up 7 bases and V 5 bases, and 8 bases lay outside the gene matches. Germline lookup yields CDR1 DFQATT and CDR2 SNEGSKA (reference sequence). The CDR3 consists of 15 residues. CDR3 in amino acids: CSASLAGGPSGELFF. The CDR3 DNA is TGCAGTGCTTCGCTAGCGGGGGGGCCGAGCGGGGAGCTGTTTTTT.

J is TRBJ1-1 and V is TRBV28, with D unresolved. With 5 bases removed from V and 4 bases from J, the gap between germline ends came to 11 bases. The CDR3 length is 13 residues. Germline CDR1 reads MDHEN; CDR2 reads SYDVKM. Here the CDR3 DNA reads TGTGCCAGCAGTACCCCCAAACCCACTGAAGCTTTCTTT. It translates to CASSTPKPTEAFF.

The rearrangement joins TRBV14 to TRBJ1-1; no reliable D call. Germline V CDR1 and CDR2: SGHDN, FVKESK. This CDR3 spans 15 amino acids. The V gene lost 0 bases and the J gene lost 3 bases, with 11 bases spanning the gap. CDR3 sequence: CASSQDRGSDTEAFF. In DNA, the CDR3 is TGTGCCAGCAGCCAAGATCGGGGTTCGGACACTGAAGCTTTCTTT.

This clonotype was counted ten times or more. V usage is TRBV10-3 and J usage is TRBJ2-3; TRBD2 agrees at 16 bases. The V and J ends lost 6 bases and 5 bases, in that order; junction bases with no gene match: 2. CDR1 and CDR2 (germline): ENHRY, SYGVKD. This CDR3 has 15 residues. DNA for the CDR3: TGTGCCATCAGAGGGACTAGCGGGGGGGGAGATACGCAGTATTTT. This gives the protein CAIRGTSGGGDTQYF.

About this clonotype: With a much larger clone just one base away, this may be a read error. The genes are TRBV3-1 and TRBJ1-2, with 9 bases that match TRBD1. CDR3 length: 14 amino acids. The V gene's germline CDR1 is LGHDT and CDR2 YNNKEL (reference sequence). The CDR3 loop reads CASSPGQGISGHTF. For the CDR3, the DNA is TGTGCCAGCAGCCCGGGACAGGGAATTAGTGGCCACACCTTC.

The table lists this clonotype with many counts. This chain connects TRBV29-1 to TRBJ1-2; D not certain. The germline V gene encodes CDR1 SQVTM and CDR2 ANQGSEA. CDR3 length: 11 residues. Trimming shortened V by 4 bases and J by 2 bases, and 5 bases separated the two germline ends. The CDR3 sequence is CSVAENYGYTF. CDR3 DNA sequence: TGCAGCGTTGCAGAGAACTATGGCTACACCTTC.

Many counts were recorded for this clonotype. The genes are TRBV5-1 and TRBJ2-3; unclear D gene. This CDR3 is 14 amino acids long. The germline V and J ends were trimmed by 5 bases and 5 bases, with 15 bases remaining between them. Germline V lookup: CDR1 SGHRS, CDR2 YFSETQ. CDR3 loop: CASRLDPRVDTQYF. The CDR3 DNA follows: TGCGCCAGCAGGCTCGACCCCCGGGTAGATACGCAGTATTTT. The complete variable domain, with remaining parts taken from reference TRBV5-1 and TRBJ2-3, reads KAGVTQTPRYLIKTRGQQVTLSCSPISGHRSVSWYQQTPGQGLQFLFEYFSETQRNKGNFPGRFSGRQFSNSRSEMNVSTLELGDSALYLCASRLDPRVDTQYFGPGTRLTVL.

The chain combines TRBV28 with TRBJ2-7; D not certain. The CDR3 totals 11 residues. Trimming took 8 bases from V and 0 from J, leaving 5 bases between them. Germline V gene data show CDR1 as MDHEN and CDR2 as SYDVKM. The CDR3 region is CASWDSYEQYF. The CDR3 DNA follows: TGTGCCAGCTGGGACTCCTACGAGCAGTACTTC. Filled out from reference TRBV28 and TRBJ2-7, the complete variable domain reads DVKVTQSSRYLVKRTGEKVFLECVQDMDHENMFWYRQDPGLGLRLIYFSYDVKMKEKGDIPEGYSVSREKKERFSLILESASTNQTSMYLCASWDSYEQYFGPGTRLTVT.

The table lists this clonotype with a few counts. The V gene is TRBV5-1, the J gene TRBJ2-3; 10 bases line up with TRBD1. This CDR3 is 19 amino acids long. Trimming at V came to 0 bases and at J to 5 bases, leaving 15 bases not matched to a gene. Germline CDR1 and CDR2: SGHRS and YFSETQ. The CDR3 coding sequence is TGCGCCAGCAGCTTGGCCAGGCGGGCGGGACAGGGGATTAAAGATACGCAGTATTTT. It translates to CASSLARRAGQGIKDTQYF.

This clonotype was counted at least ten times. DNA for the CDR3: TGTGCCAGCAGCCAAGATGGCCCAGGAGGGGGCCGTTCGGATGGCTACACCTTC. It encodes CASSQDGPGGGRSDGYTF. The chain joins TRBV4-2 to TRBJ1-2, with TRBD1 matching 7 bases. There are 18 residues in the CDR3. Germline V gene lookup returns CDR1 LGHNA and CDR2 YNFKEQ. The trim removed 0 bases at V and 6 bases at J, leaving 16 bases unmatched.

This clonotype was detected a few times. This chain links TRBV6-6 with TRBJ1-6; 7 nucleotides match TRBD1. Germline V gene lookup returns CDR1 MNHNY and CDR2 SVGAGI (reference sequence). This CDR3 contains 12 residues. Trimming removed 11 bases from V and 8 bases from J; junction bases left unmatched: 6. CDR3 residues: CAGKTGDSPLHF. CDR3 nucleotides: TGTGCCGGAAAAACAGGGGATTCACCCCTCCACTTT.

This clonotype was detected ten times or more. The gene calls are TRBV4-1 and TRBJ1-6; D possibly corresponds to TRBD1 (5 bases). The ends were cut back, 0 bases at V and 9 bases at J, with 15 bases in the middle. Germline lookup yields CDR1 MGHRA and CDR2 YSYEKL. CDR3 size: 16 residues. The CDR3 nucleotides read TGCGCCAGCAGCCAAGATTTGGGGACCAGGGTTTCACCCCTCCACTTT. Residues: CASSQDLGTRVSPLHF.